The 31 T cell receptor beta chains in this list originate from one sample, sequenced in a study of blood T cell repertoires in COVID-19. Sequencing used immunoSEQ multiplex PCR; TCRdb keeps in-frame clones, though not all of them. The sample lists roughly 24,000 clones, 85% to 90% occurring once. Sequencing was carried out using peripheral blood. Source of these receptors: a man aged 65 to 85 with COVID-19, enrolled during active disease.

The J gene is TRBJ1-2, the V gene TRBV12-5; D is ambiguous. This CDR3 comprises 16 residues. The germline V gene encodes CDR1 LGHNT and CDR2 FRNRAP. Trimming removed 2 bases from V and 8 bases from J, with 21 bases in between. For the CDR3, the DNA is TGTGCTAGTGGTTTGATGTCCCGGGTCCCGGCGGCGGGCTACACCTTC. Amino acid sequence: CASGLMSRVPAAGYTF.

The chain links TRBV4-1 to TRBJ2-7; D call uncertain. Germline V CDR1 and CDR2: MGHRA, YSYEKL. The CDR3 has 14 residues. V was cut by 0 bases and J by 5 bases, with 11 bases left in between. CDR3 amino acids: CASSQDAVPDEQYF. The CDR3 region has the DNA TGCGCCAGCAGCCAAGATGCGGTCCCCGACGAGCAGTACTTC.

This clone is a singleton in its sample. J is TRBJ1-2 and V is TRBV6-5, with TRBD1 as a possible D gene (5 bases). The CDR3 consists of 12 residues. Germline CDR1 and CDR2: MNHEY and SVGAGI. Trimming shortened V by 7 bases and J by 4 bases, and 10 bases separated the two germline ends. The CDR3 DNA is TGTGCCAGCATGGGAGGGGTCTATGGCTACACCTTC. It specifies CASMGGVYGYTF.

This sequence joins TRBV5-1 and TRBJ2-3; 10 positions match TRBD2. V lost 4 bases, J lost 2 bases, and 7 bases stayed unmatched. This CDR3 has 16 residues. Looked up from germline, CDR1 is SGHRS and CDR2 is YFSETQ. Here the CDR3 reads CASSGSSGSNTDTQYF. The DNA of the CDR3 is TGCGCCAGCAGCGGATCTAGCGGGAGTAACACAGATACGCAGTATTTT.

Only one count was recorded for this clone. The chain couples TRBV5-6 to TRBJ2-3; 7 positions match TRBD2. The trim removed 4 bases at V and 13 bases at J, leaving 6 bases unmatched. Germline V gives CDR1 SGHDT, CDR2 YYEEEE. The CDR3 is 11 residues long. The CDR3, as DNA: TGTGCCAGCAGCGGGGCGGGGGAAAAGTATTTT. Translating gives CASSGAGEKYF.

A few counts support this clone. The chain carries TRBV2 and TRBJ2-7, with 10 positions matching TRBD1. Trimming cost V 7 bases and J 2 bases; bases outside gene matches: 8. The germline gives CDR1 SNHLY, CDR2 FYNNEI. The CDR3 consists of 15 residues. The CDR3 protein is CASNLRDRGPYEQYF. The CDR3 DNA reads TGTGCCAGCAATCTGCGGGACAGGGGACCCTACGAGCAGTACTTC. The full variable domain, completed using reference TRBV2 and TRBJ2-7, is EPEVTQTPSHQVTQMGQEVILRCVPISNHLYFYWYRQILGQKVEFLVSFYNNEISEKSEIFDDQFSVERPDGSNFTLKIRSTKLEDSAMYFCASNLRDRGPYEQYFGPGTRLTVT.

This clone was detected a few times. The chain has TRBV11-2 and TRBJ2-7; maybe TRBD2 (5 bases). From germline, CDR1 is SGHAT and CDR2 FQNNGV. Trimming took 0 bases from V and 3 from J, leaving 15 bases between them. The CDR3 loop spans 16 amino acids. CDR3 DNA sequence: TGTGCCAGCAGCTTAGATCTAAGTGGGAGTCTCTACGAGCAGTACTTC. Translating gives CASSLDLSGSLYEQYF.

The CDR3 is CASSNSGSTDTQYF. CDR3 sequence (DNA): TGTGCCAGCAGTAATAGCGGGAGCACAGATACGCAGTATTTT. V and J are TRBV2 and TRBJ2-3; TRBD2 matches 7 bases. CDR1 SNHLY and CDR2 FYNNEI come from the germline V gene. This CDR3 is built from 14 residues. The junction had 2 bases not matched to a gene; V was cut back by 5 bases and J by 0 bases.

The CDR3 bases are TGTGCCAGTAGTTCTTCAGTGGATACGCAGTATTTT. This encodes CASSSSVDTQYF. The chain carries TRBV19 and TRBJ2-3; no reliable D call. The V end lost 5 bases, the J end lost 6 bases, and 9 bases lay between the germline ends. In germline, CDR1 is LNHDA, CDR2 SQIVND (reference sequence). The CDR3 has 12 residues.

The chain couples TRBV19 to TRBJ1-5; D not certain. Germline-derived CDR1 and CDR2 are LNHDA and SQIVND (reference sequence). The CDR3 has 17 amino acids. V lost 5 bases to trimming and J lost 0 bases, with 17 bases between them. CDR3 sequence reads: CASSARQPLYSNQPQHF. The DNA for the CDR3 is TGTGCCAGTAGTGCCAGACAACCCCTATATAGCAATCAGCCCCAGCATTTT.

The chain couples TRBV12-5 to TRBJ2-2; possible D gene TRBD2, 6 bases. The CDR3 loop spans 13 amino acids. Germline CDR1 is LGHNT and CDR2 is FRNRAP. V was pared by 7 bases and J by 5 bases, with 11 bases between. The chain's CDR3 is CASAFGGTGELFF. The CDR3 bases are TGTGCTAGTGCCTTCGGGGGAACCGGGGAGCTGTTTTTT.

The V and J genes are TRBV27 and TRBJ1-4; TRBD1 matches 7 bases. V lost 5 bases and J lost 5; bases outside the gene matches: 8. The V gene's germline CDR1 is MNHEY and CDR2 SMNVEV (reference sequence). CDR3 length: 15 residues. For the CDR3, the DNA is TGTGCCAGCAGTCCACCAGGGGGGTGGAATGAAAAACTGTTTTTT. Residues: CASSPPGGWNEKLFF.

The rearrangement joins TRBV24-1 to TRBJ1-2; D unclear. The CDR3 length is 12 residues. With 6 bases removed from V and 6 bases from J, the gap between germline ends came to 10 bases. Per germline, CDR1 KGHDR and CDR2 SFDVKD. CDR3 in amino acids: CATSSRGHGYTF. DNA for the CDR3: TGTGCCACCAGTAGCAGAGGGCATGGCTACACCTTC.

V is TRBV18 and J is TRBJ2-5; no reliable D call. Trimming left V 0 bases short and J 2 bases short, with 4 bases between. CDR3 length: 13 amino acids. The V gene's germline CDR1 is KGHSH and CDR2 LQKENI. The CDR3 region is CASSPPVQETQYF. In DNA form, the CDR3 reads TGTGCCAGCTCACCACCCGTACAAGAGACCCAGTACTTC.

This chain joins TRBV5-4 and TRBJ2-7; the D gene is possibly TRBD1 (7 bases). CDR3 length: 15 amino acids. Germline-derived CDR1 and CDR2 are SGHNT and YYREEE (reference sequence). Trimming left V 3 bases short and J 3 bases short, with 16 bases between. Written as DNA, the CDR3 is TGTGCCAGCAGCTCCCTACAGGGGACTTACTACGAGCAGTACTTC. It translates to CASSSLQGTYYEQYF.

The rearrangement links TRBV11-2 to TRBJ1-2; a weak D match, TRBD1 (5 bases). Looked up from germline, CDR1 is SGHAT and CDR2 is FQNNGV. The CDR3 has 14 amino acids. Trimming shortened V by 3 bases and J by 6 bases, and 14 bases separated the two germline ends. CDR3 DNA sequence: TGTGCCAGCAGCTTGTCCCCGGGGGGGGATGGCTACACCTTC. It yields the protein CASSLSPGGDGYTF.

The chain links TRBV10-3 to TRBJ2-3, with D tentatively TRBD1 (5 bases). The V gene's germline CDR1 is ENHRY and CDR2 SYGVKD. The CDR3 consists of 13 residues. The V end was cut by 8 bases, the J end by 4 bases, with 13 bases between. CDR3 nucleotide sequence: TGTGCCATCGGGGCTCCTCGGGCAGATACGCAGTATTTT. Its protein is CAIGAPRADTQYF.

V usage is TRBV19 and J usage is TRBJ1-4, with 10 bases matching TRBD1. Germline V lookup: CDR1 LNHDA, CDR2 SQIVND (reference sequence). The junction had 4 bases not matched to a gene; V was cut back by 4 bases and J by 5 bases. The CDR3 is 15 residues long. CDR3 in amino acids: CASSTRQGANEKLFF. CDR3 nucleotides: TGTGCCAGTAGTACTCGACAGGGGGCAAATGAAAAACTGTTTTTT. Full variable domain (outside the CDR3, taken from reference TRBV19 and TRBJ1-4): DGGITQSPKYLFRKEGQNVTLSCEQNLNHDAMYWYRQDPGQGLRLIYYSQIVNDFQKGDIAEGYSVSREKKESFPLTVTSAQKNPTAFYLCASSTRQGANEKLFFGSGTQLSVL.

This chain links TRBV2 with TRBJ2-1, with TRBD1 matching over 7 bases. V was pared by 6 bases and J by 2 bases, with 4 bases of the junction left unmatched. This CDR3 has 14 residues. Germline V CDR1 and CDR2: SNHLY, FYNNEI. The CDR3, as DNA: TGTGCCAGCAGCCACAGGGGCCCCTACAATGAGCAGTTCTTC. Its protein is CASSHRGPYNEQFF.

The chain uses TRBV3-1 (or the pseudogene TRBV3-2) and TRBJ2-1, with a tentative D call TRBD1 (5 bases). Germline V CDR1 and CDR2: LGHDT, YNNKEL (reference sequence). V dropped 3 bases and J dropped 6 bases, with 18 bases sitting between them. The CDR3 is 16 amino acids. Here the CDR3 reads CASSHSSAPDTNEQFF. CDR3 bases: TGTGCCAGCAGCCATTCCTCGGCCCCGGACACCAATGAGCAGTTCTTC.

The chain combines TRBV10-1 with TRBJ2-5; 8 bases match TRBD1. Germline values: CDR1 WNHNN, CDR2 SYGVQD (reference sequence). The CDR3 loop spans 15 amino acids. V shed 3 bases, J shed 5 bases, and the junction held 8 bases outside the gene matches. The CDR3 DNA is TGCGCCAGCAGTGACGGCAGGGGGCGAGGGGAGACCCAGTACTTC. It encodes CASSDGRGRGETQYF.

The genes are TRBV7-9 and TRBJ2-4; weak D call: TRBD1 (5 bases). CDR1 is SEHNR and CDR2 is FQNEAQ in the germline V gene (reference sequence). This CDR3 region has 14 residues. V was cut by 3 bases and J by 9 bases, with 15 bases left in between. CDR3 protein: CASSLTFTGSIQYF. The CDR3 DNA reads TGTGCCAGCAGCTTGACTTTTACAGGTAGCATTCAGTACTTC.

The chain has TRBV19 and TRBJ2-3; 8 bases map to TRBD1. Per the germline V gene, CDR1 is LNHDA and CDR2 is SQIVND (reference sequence). CDR3 length: 14 residues. The V gene end was trimmed by 4 bases and the J gene end by 5 bases; junction bases not matched to a gene: 5. The CDR3, as DNA: TGTGCCAGTAGTACGTGGACAGGGCGAGATACGCAGTATTTT. Amino acid sequence: CASSTWTGRDTQYF. Full variable domain (remainder filled in from reference TRBV19 and TRBJ2-3): DGGITQSPKYLFRKEGQNVTLSCEQNLNHDAMYWYRQDPGQGLRLIYYSQIVNDFQKGDIAEGYSVSREKKESFPLTVTSAQKNPTAFYLCASSTWTGRDTQYFGPGTRLTVL.

V and J are TRBV12-5 and TRBJ2-3; TRBD2 might be the D (6 bases). The ends were cut back, 3 bases at V and 2 bases at J, with 9 bases in the middle. This CDR3 is 14 amino acids long. Looked up from germline, CDR1 is LGHNT and CDR2 is FRNRAP. The CDR3 coding sequence is TGTGCTAGTGGTTTTAGCGGACCCACAGATACGCAGTATTTT. Translating gives CASGFSGPTDTQYF.

V is TRBV2 and J is TRBJ1-3, with D possibly matching TRBD1 (5 bases). CDR3 length equals 11 residues. The V and J ends lost 10 bases and 4 bases respectively, with 8 bases between them. The germline gives CDR1 SNHLY, CDR2 FYNNEI. CDR3 region: CATYRGNTIYF. As DNA, the CDR3 is TGTGCCACCTACAGGGGAAACACCATATATTTT.

The CDR3 loop is CASSSGGLYEQYF. The CDR3, as DNA: TGTGCCAGCAGCTCCGGGGGGCTTTACGAGCAGTACTTC. The chain combines TRBV11-1 with TRBJ2-7, with TRBD2 as a possible D gene (7 bases). The CDR3 sequence is 13 residues long. Germline lookup yields CDR1 SGHAT and CDR2 FQDESV (reference sequence). Trimming stripped 4 bases from V and 4 bases from J, with 11 bases between.

In its sample, this clone was seen once. The V call is TRBV5-8, the J call TRBJ2-3, with 9 bases lining up with TRBD1. This CDR3 has 17 amino acids. Germline trimming cut 5 bases from V and 0 bases from J; bases unmatched to any gene: 10. Germline lookup yields CDR1 SGHTS and CDR2 YDEGEE. The DNA for the CDR3 is TGTGCCAGCAGTAAATGGCCGACAGGGGGTAGCACAGATACGCAGTATTTT. Translating gives CASSKWPTGGSTDTQYF.

The V and J genes are TRBV10-3 and TRBJ1-2; TRBD1 matches at 7 bases. V shed 2 bases and J 1 base; nucleotides not matched to a gene: 1. The CDR3 is 14 amino acids. Germline V gives CDR1 ENHRY, CDR2 SYGVKD. CDR3 coding DNA: TGTGCCATCAGTGAGGGGACAGTTAACTATGGCTACACCTTC. Translating it yields CAISEGTVNYGYTF.

The rearrangement uses TRBV30 and TRBJ2-3, with D possibly TRBD2 on 6 matching bases. Trimming cost V 0 bases and J 7 bases, with 11 bases left between them. In germline, CDR1 is GTSNPN, CDR2 SVGIG (reference sequence). This CDR3 region has 13 residues. In DNA, the CDR3 is TGTGCCTGGAGTGTACGGGCGGGAAATACGCAGTATTTT. Its translation is CAWSVRAGNTQYF.

This chain uses TRBV7-9 with TRBJ2-5; 8 bases are a match to TRBD1. Germline values: CDR1 SEHNR, CDR2 FQNEAQ (reference sequence). J gave up 5 bases and V 1 base, and 6 bases lay outside the gene matches. The CDR3 runs to 15 residues. The CDR3: CASSLVLRGQETQYF. The CDR3 DNA reads TGTGCCAGCAGCTTAGTACTCAGGGGGCAGGAGACCCAGTACTTC.

The chain joins TRBV12-3 or TRBV12-4 to TRBJ1-1; D remains ambiguous. V was trimmed by 1 base and J by 3 bases, leaving 6 bases between them. This CDR3 has 13 residues. As DNA, the CDR3 is TGTGCCAGCAGTTTAGTCAGTTACACTGAAGCTTTCTTT. This gives the protein CASSLVSYTEAFF.